This record looks at one TCR beta chain sequence and its context. The germline gene is not matched at one end of the junction; a read error may be the cause. The sample originates from a study of tumor and adjacent non-tumor tissue in lung cancer. The CDR3 is 14 amino acids. In germline, CDR1 is LGHNA, CDR2 YSLEER. A modified ARM-PCR protocol with three rounds of nested PCR amplified TCRbeta. TCRdb re-derived calls from the multiplex PCR reads in MiXCR, one entry per CDR3 protein. The sample lists about 110,000 distinct CDR3 sequences; 75% to 90% were seen once. The template was RNA from unsorted bulk tissue.

The gene calls are TRBV4-3 and TRBJ1-2; 8 nucleotides match TRBD1. The receptor's source is a man between 65 and 79 years old with non-small cell lung cancer. The sequencing input was lung tumor tissue. The CDR3 here is CANNQDLGTGHYTF. The CDR3 nucleotides read TGCGCCAACAACCAAGACCTCGGGACAGGACACTACACTTTC.